This entry describes one T cell receptor beta chain. Original handling: Reference gene primer amplification gave nucleated cell count estimates. Profiling relied on immunoSEQ multiplex PCR, and the TCRdb table lists in-frame clones only, not all of them. Clone size and V and J calls were adopted from that table, with D and trimming inferred from the DNA. The sample shows 170,000 or so clones, roughly nine tenths of them seen only once. This sample was taken from a study of blood T cell repertoires in COVID-19. Study in general: COVID-19 samples from acute and convalescent phases originated in the United States, Italy and Spain. In each case, the material was cDNA or gDNA derived from T cells, B-cell-depleted T cells, or PBMCs.

V dropped 5 bases and J dropped 2 bases, with 10 bases sitting between them. The CDR3 covers 15 residues. Germline V gives CDR1 SGHVS, CDR2 FQNEAQ. This sequence joins TRBV7-8 and TRBJ2-6, with D possibly being TRBD1 (5 bases). Sequencing was carried out using peripheral blood. The TCR sequence derives from a man younger than 30 who had recovered from COVID-19. CDR3 nucleotides: TGTGCCAGCAGCCTCAGGGTTCCTGGGGCCAACGTCCTGACTTTC. Its protein is CASSLRVPGANVLTF.